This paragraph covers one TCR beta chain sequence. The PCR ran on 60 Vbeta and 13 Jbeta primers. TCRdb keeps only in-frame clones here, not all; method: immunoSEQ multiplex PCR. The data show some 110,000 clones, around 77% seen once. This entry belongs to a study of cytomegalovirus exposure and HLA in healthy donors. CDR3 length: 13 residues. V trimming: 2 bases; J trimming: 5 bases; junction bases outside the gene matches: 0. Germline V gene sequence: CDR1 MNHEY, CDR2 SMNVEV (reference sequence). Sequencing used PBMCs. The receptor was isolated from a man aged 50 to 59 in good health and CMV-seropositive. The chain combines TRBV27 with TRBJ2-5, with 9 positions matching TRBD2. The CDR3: CASSLAGGETQYF. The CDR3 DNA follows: TGTGCCAGCAGTTTAGCGGGAGGGGAGACCCAGTACTTC.